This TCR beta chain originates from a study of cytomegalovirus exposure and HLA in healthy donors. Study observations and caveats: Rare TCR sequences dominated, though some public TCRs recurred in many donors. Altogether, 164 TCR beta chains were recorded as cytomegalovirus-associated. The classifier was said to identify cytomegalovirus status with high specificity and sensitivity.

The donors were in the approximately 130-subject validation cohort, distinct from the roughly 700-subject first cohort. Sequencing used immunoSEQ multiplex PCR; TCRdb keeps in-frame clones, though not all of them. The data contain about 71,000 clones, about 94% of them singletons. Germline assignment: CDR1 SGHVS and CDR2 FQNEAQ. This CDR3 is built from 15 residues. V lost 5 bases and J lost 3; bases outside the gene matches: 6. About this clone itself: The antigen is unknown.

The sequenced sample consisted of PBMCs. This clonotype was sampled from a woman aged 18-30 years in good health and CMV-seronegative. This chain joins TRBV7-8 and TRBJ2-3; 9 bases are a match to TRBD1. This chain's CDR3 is CASSDDRGNTDTQYF. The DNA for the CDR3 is TGTGCCAGCAGCGACGACAGGGGGAATACAGATACGCAGTATTTT.